Below, 15 T cell receptor beta chains from the same sample are listed, as sequenced in a study of cytomegalovirus exposure and HLA in healthy donors. Amplification used 60 Vbeta primers and 13 Jbeta primers. Assay used: immunoSEQ multiplex PCR; TCRdb lists only in-frame clones, some missing. This sample has fewer than 150,000 clones, with 74% found just once. The sample was PBMCs. All receptors come from a woman aged 50 to 60 in good health and CMV-seropositive.

With respect to this clone: This CDR3 is also generated by other DNA sequences in the sample. J is TRBJ1-6 and V is TRBV27; D remains unclear. The germline CDR1 and CDR2 sequences are MNHEY and SMNVEV (reference sequence). The CDR3 extends over 13 amino acids. Trimming took 3 bases from V and 8 from J, leaving 8 bases between them. DNA of the CDR3: TGTGCCAGCAGTTTGGAGTTGGATTCACCCCTCCACTTT. Translation gives CASSLELDSPLHF.

In DNA, the CDR3 is TGTGCCAGCTCCCTGGGGACAGGGCCTTCACCCCTCCACTTT. This encodes CASSLGTGPSPLHF. The genes are TRBV2 and TRBJ1-6; 9 bases are a match to TRBD1. Germline V gene data show CDR1 as SNHLY and CDR2 as FYNNEI. V lost 8 bases, J lost 9 bases, and 8 bases stayed unmatched. CDR3 length: 14 residues.

The rearrangement uses TRBV11-3 and TRBJ2-7; a weak D match, TRBD2 (7 bases). The CDR3 runs to 12 residues. Trimming cost V 2 bases and J 6 bases, with 8 bases left between them. The germline gives CDR1 SGHNT, CDR2 YENEEA. CDR3 sequence (DNA): TGTGCCAGCAGCTTAAGGGGGGGCGAGCAGTACTTC. This translates into CASSLRGGEQYF.

This clone came up a few times. This chain joins TRBV5-5 and TRBJ1-6; 9 bases align to TRBD1. Trimming took 1 base from V and 12 from J; bases not matched to a gene: 8. Per germline, CDR1 SGHKS and CDR2 YYEKEE (reference sequence). The length of the CDR3 is 15 residues. The CDR3 here is CASSLQDRGLEPLHF. In DNA, the CDR3 is TGTGCCAGCAGCTTGCAGGACAGGGGCCTTGAACCCCTCCACTTT. The entire variable domain, with the rest obtained from reference TRBV5-5 and TRBJ1-6, is as follows: DAGVTQSPTHLIKTRGQQVTLRCSPISGHKSVSWYQQVLGQGPQFIFQYYEKEERGRGNFPDRFSARQFPNYSSELNVNALLLGDSALYLCASSLQDRGLEPLHFGNGTRLTVT.

The chain carries TRBV9 and TRBJ1-3, with D unclear. The CDR3 totals 15 residues. The V gene lost 0 bases and the J gene lost 0 bases, with 7 bases spanning the gap. Germline CDR1 reads SGDLS; CDR2 reads YYNGEE. CDR3 sequence reads: CASSVDGSSGNTIYF. CDR3 nucleotide sequence: TGTGCCAGCAGCGTAGACGGGAGCTCTGGAAACACCATATATTTT.

This clone has a single count. This chain links TRBV6-6 with TRBJ2-7; maybe TRBD2 (5 bases). V lost 6 bases to trimming and J lost 3 bases, with 15 bases between them. Per the germline V gene, CDR1 is MNHNY and CDR2 is SVGAGI (reference sequence). This CDR3 has 14 amino acids. The DNA of the CDR3 is TGTGCCAGCAGCCGGGAAGGGCCGTACTACGAGCAGTACTTC. Translation gives CASSREGPYYEQYF.

The chain joins TRBV5-1 to TRBJ1-2; TRBD1 matches at 7 bases. V lost 3 bases, J lost 8 bases, and 13 bases stayed unmatched. The CDR3 extends over 15 amino acids. The germline gives CDR1 SGHRS, CDR2 YFSETQ. CDR3 residues: CASSSSGTAVDGYTF. The CDR3 bases are TGCGCCAGCAGCTCCTCCGGGACAGCGGTAGACGGCTACACCTTC.

The chain joins TRBV7-9 to TRBJ2-2; D gene ambiguous. The CDR3 is made up of 15 amino acids. Germline assignment: CDR1 SEHNR and CDR2 FQNEAQ (reference sequence). Trimming removed 5 bases from V and 4 bases from J, with 14 bases in between. The CDR3 here is CASSLQSTSTGELFF. CDR3 sequence (DNA): TGTGCCAGCAGCCTCCAGTCCACCTCCACCGGGGAGCTGTTTTTT. Full variable domain (remainder filled in from reference TRBV7-9 and TRBJ2-2): DTGVSQNPRHKITKRGQNVTFRCDPISEHNRLYWYRQTLGQGPEFLTYFQNEAQLEKSRLLSDRFSAERPKGSFSTLEIQRTEQGDSAMYLCASSLQSTSTGELFFGEGSRLTVL.

This chain uses TRBV29-1 with TRBJ2-1; 16 bases are shared with TRBD2. J was trimmed by 10 bases and V by 4 bases; bases with no gene match: 7. Germline V gene sequence: CDR1 SQVTM, CDR2 ANQGSEA. The CDR3 is made up of 15 amino acids. The CDR3 reads CSVVGTSGGANEQFF. The CDR3 DNA sequence: TGCAGCGTTGTAGGGACTAGCGGGGGGGCCAACGAGCAGTTCTTC.

This clone appeared a few times. The chain joins TRBV12-5 to TRBJ1-2; the D gene is possibly TRBD1 (5 bases). This CDR3 contains 14 residues. Germline values: CDR1 LGHNT, CDR2 FRNRAP. V was cut by 2 bases and J by 5 bases, with 12 bases left in between. The CDR3 DNA reads as TGTGCTAGTGGTTTGTTCGGGGGAGGGTATGGCTACACCTTC. Its translation: CASGLFGGGYGYTF.

V is TRBV5-8 and J is TRBJ1-2; 8 bases agree with TRBD1. Germline lookup yields CDR1 SGHTS and CDR2 YDEGEE. This CDR3 is 16 amino acids long. V trimming: 1 base; J trimming: 8 bases; junction bases outside the gene matches: 13. For the CDR3, the DNA is TGTGCCAGCAGCTTGATGGCGGCAGGGGGCATGGTAGGCTACACCTTC. This translates into CASSLMAAGGMVGYTF. The whole variable domain, remainder taken from reference TRBV5-8 and TRBJ1-2, is EAGVTQSPTHLIKTRGQQATLRCSPISGHTSVYWYQQALGLGLQFLLWYDEGEERNRGNFPPRFSGRQFPNYSSELNVNALELEDSALYLCASSLMAAGGMVGYTFGSGTRLTVV.

This clone was detected a few times. The sample contains more than one DNA sequence encoding this CDR3. The chain recombines TRBV5-1 with TRBJ1-2; the match to TRBD1 covers 8 bases. This CDR3 region has 13 residues. The germline V gene encodes CDR1 SGHRS and CDR2 YFSETQ. With 0 bases clipped from V and 7 bases from J, the junction kept 2 bases outside the gene matches. Here the CDR3 reads CASSLGQGSGYTF. The CDR3 region has the DNA TGCGCCAGCAGCTTGGGACAGGGGAGTGGCTACACCTTC.

The chain couples TRBV6-5 to TRBJ2-5; 9 nucleotides line up with TRBD2. Unmatched junction bases numbered 7, after V lost 2 bases and J lost 6 bases. Looked up from germline, CDR1 is MNHEY and CDR2 is SVGAGI. The CDR3 contains 15 residues. The chain's CDR3 is CASSYQGLAQQTQYF. As DNA, the CDR3 is TGTGCCAGCAGTTACCAGGGACTAGCTCAACAGACCCAGTACTTC.

This clone was observed a handful of times. This rearrangement joins TRBV15 to TRBJ2-1, with unresolved D. The CDR3 is made up of 15 amino acids. V shed 0 bases and J shed 1 base, with 7 bases lying between them. Germline lookup yields CDR1 LNHNV and CDR2 YYDKDF (reference sequence). This CDR3 reads CATSRDRNSYNEQFF. The CDR3 coding sequence is TGTGCCACCAGCAGAGACAGGAATTCCTACAATGAGCAGTTCTTC.

V usage is TRBV6-1 and J usage is TRBJ2-3; tentative D call: TRBD2 (5 bases). Germline values: CDR1 MNHNS, CDR2 SASEGT. Deletions cut 2 bases from V and 3 bases from J, with 12 bases between. The CDR3 loop spans 15 amino acids. CDR3 nucleotide sequence: TGTGCCAGCAGTGAAAGCAGGCGGGCAACAGATACGCAGTATTTT. This codes for CASSESRRATDTQYF.